This entry lists 17 T cell receptor beta chains sequenced from one sample in a study of identical twins (TCRdb year 2016). Libraries were made using 5' RACE. This sample was sequenced with an Illumina HiSeq 2000. Starting from the raw public reads, TCRdb applied fastp trimming at Q25, assembled clones with MiXCR and retained in-frame beta chains. Rows with one shared CDR3 protein collapse into an entry with the most common genes and DNA. This sample comprises under 300,000 distinct CDR3 sequences, under 8.5% of them detected only once. Approximately 14% of the sample is in the top ten clones. These data are also associated with another study on T cells expressing NK-cell markers.

Sequenced: CD8+ T cells sorted from blood. The receptors were gathered from a young woman in good health.

The chain employs TRBV12-3 or TRBV12-4 and TRBJ2-7; D unclear. This CDR3 has 10 amino acids. Trimming shortened V by 6 bases and J by 6 bases, and 6 bases separated the two germline ends. In nucleotides, the CDR3 is TGTGCCAGCAGATGGGGCGAGCAGTACTTC. This translates into CASRWGEQYF.

The sample holds a few counts of this clonotype. The rearrangement links TRBV6-1 to TRBJ2-3; 12 nucleotides match TRBD2. The length of the CDR3 is 15 residues. Per the germline V gene, CDR1 is MNHNS and CDR2 is SASEGT. Germline trimming cut 6 bases from V and 5 bases from J; bases unmatched to any gene: 6. CDR3 protein: CASSPTSGSLDTQYF. The CDR3 DNA reads as TGTGCCAGCAGCCCGACTAGCGGGAGTTTAGATACGCAGTATTTT.

The chain links TRBV29-1 to TRBJ2-1; D is tentatively TRBD1 or TRBD2 (5 bases each). This CDR3 has 8 amino acids. In germline, CDR1 is SQVTM, CDR2 ANQGSEA. Here the CDR3 DNA reads TGCTCTTCGGGACCACGGTTCTTC. As protein: CSSGPRFF.

A few counts support this clonotype. This sequence joins TRBV5-6 and TRBJ1-1; D remains unclear. With 7 bases removed from V and 5 bases from J, the gap between germline ends came to 18 bases. Germline values: CDR1 SGHDT, CDR2 YYEEEE. This CDR3 is built from 14 residues. For the CDR3, the DNA is TGTGCCAGCCGCCCCGGGAGTTTGGAGACTGAAGCTTTCTTT. The encoded protein is CASRPGSLETEAFF.

This clonotype was seen many times. V and J are TRBV20-1 and TRBJ2-7, with D possibly being TRBD1 or TRBD2 (6 bases each). This CDR3 region has 15 residues. CDR1 is DFQATT, CDR2 SNEGSKA, per germline (reference sequence). The ends were cut back, 6 bases at V and 2 bases at J, with 20 bases in the middle. In DNA form, the CDR3 reads TGCAGTGCGACGGAGGGGGGCGGGCTAACCTACGAGCAGTACTTC. Amino acids: CSATEGGGLTYEQYF.

The chain recombines TRBV6-1 with TRBJ2-5, with D possibly matching TRBD1 (6 bases). V was pared by 4 bases and J by 1 base, with 13 bases between. The CDR3 runs to 15 residues. The germline V gene encodes CDR1 MNHNS and CDR2 SASEGT. This chain's CDR3 is CASSGVGHPQETQYF. CDR3 DNA: TGTGCCAGCAGTGGGGTGGGACACCCCCAAGAGACCCAGTACTTC.

This clonotype came up a few times. This rearrangement joins TRBV6-2 or TRBV6-3 to TRBJ2-2; D not certain. This CDR3 has 12 amino acids. CDR1 is MNHEY, CDR2 SVGEGT, per germline. Trimming removed 2 bases from V and 7 bases from J, with 5 bases in between. DNA of the CDR3: TGTGCCAGCAGTTACGGGCGCGGGGAGCTGTTTTTT. It translates to CASSYGRGELFF.

The chain carries TRBV9 and TRBJ2-3; possible D gene TRBD1, 6 bases. The CDR3 spans 14 residues. The germline V gene encodes CDR1 SGDLS and CDR2 YYNGEE. Trimming took off 6 bases at V and 4 bases at J, with 15 bases between the two ends. The CDR3 region has the DNA TGTGCCAGCACCACCGCGGACAGCCCAGATACGCAGTATTTT. Residues: CASTTADSPDTQYF.

V gene TRBV4-3 combines with J gene TRBJ2-1; D remains unclear. The germline V gene encodes CDR1 LGHNA and CDR2 YSLEER. V lost 0 bases and J lost 3, with 12 bases in between. The CDR3 is made up of 16 amino acids. The CDR3: CASSQDTADIYNEQFF. The CDR3 nucleotides read TGCGCCAGCAGCCAAGACACAGCCGATATCTACAATGAGCAGTTCTTC.

This clonotype was recorded many times. The J gene is TRBJ1-4, the V gene TRBV5-1, with 7 bases lining up with TRBD1. Germline CDR1 reads SGHRS; CDR2 reads YFSETQ. The CDR3 loop spans 15 amino acids. Trimming at V came to 3 bases and at J to 7 bases, leaving 9 bases not matched to a gene. CDR3: CASSSKTGEVEKLFF. CDR3 DNA: TGCGCCAGCAGCTCCAAAACAGGGGAGGTTGAAAAACTGTTTTTT.

In its sample, this clonotype was seen a few times. The V call is TRBV5-1, the J call TRBJ2-1; D not resolved. V was cut by 4 bases and J by 1 base, with 6 bases left in between. This CDR3 spans 13 amino acids. Germline V gives CDR1 SGHRS, CDR2 YFSETQ. The CDR3 spells CASSASSYNEQFF. CDR3 nucleotides: TGCGCCAGCAGCGCCTCTTCCTACAATGAGCAGTTCTTC.

This chain connects TRBV5-4 to TRBJ2-3; 7 bases line up with TRBD2. This CDR3 spans 16 amino acids. The germline CDR1 and CDR2 sequences are SGHNT and YYREEE (reference sequence). The ends lost 3 bases at V and 0 bases at J; junction bases unmatched: 7. In DNA form, the CDR3 reads TGTGCCAGCAGCTACTCGGGACTATCTAGCACAGATACGCAGTATTTT. Translating gives CASSYSGLSSTDTQYF.

This rearrangement joins TRBV13 to TRBJ2-7, with 8 bases that match TRBD1. Germline lookup yields CDR1 PRHDT and CDR2 FYEKMQ (reference sequence). The CDR3 is 17 residues long. With V trimmed by 0 bases and J by 0 bases, 7 bases remained unmatched. The CDR3 sequence is CASSLGRGTGPSYEQYF. CDR3 nucleotide sequence: TGTGCCAGCAGCTTAGGCCGGGGGACAGGACCCTCCTACGAGCAGTACTTC.

This clonotype was recorded at least ten times. The chain's CDR3 is CASSLGAGVTETQYF. CDR3 in DNA: TGTGCCAGCAGTTTAGGTGCGGGAGTGACAGAGACCCAGTACTTC. V is TRBV12-3 or TRBV12-4 and J is TRBJ2-5, with 7 nucleotides matching TRBD2. The junction had 6 bases not matched to a gene; V was cut back by 1 base and J by 4 bases. The CDR3 spans 15 residues.

This clonotype was counted between two and nine times. The chain has TRBV9 and TRBJ2-7, with TRBD1 identical over 7 bases. The CDR3 is made up of 14 amino acids. Trimming at V came to 0 bases and at J to 2 bases, leaving 2 bases not matched to a gene. The V gene's germline CDR1 is SGDLS and CDR2 YYNGEE. In nucleotides, the CDR3 is TGTGCCAGCAGCGTAGGAGGGGGCCCCTACGAGCAGTACTTC. Protein product: CASSVGGGPYEQYF.

The J gene is TRBJ2-3, the V gene TRBV27; 8 bases fit TRBD2. The CDR3 has 15 amino acids. Germline values: CDR1 MNHEY, CDR2 SMNVEV (reference sequence). Unmatched junction bases numbered 1, after V lost 1 base and J lost 1 base. The CDR3 reads CASSLFSGGTDTQYF. The CDR3 DNA is TGTGCCAGCAGTTTATTTAGCGGGGGCACAGATACGCAGTATTTT.

This clonotype was recorded at least ten times. This sequence joins TRBV7-9 and TRBJ2-2, with 11 bases aligning to TRBD1. J was trimmed by 6 bases and V by 7 bases; bases with no gene match: 7. Germline V gives CDR1 SEHNR, CDR2 FQNEAQ (reference sequence). The CDR3 is 15 residues long. CDR3 protein: CASTSDRGRPGELFF. In DNA, the CDR3 is TGTGCCAGCACCTCGGACAGGGGGCGACCCGGGGAGCTGTTTTTT.